Each of the 10 T cell receptor beta chains below was sequenced from the same sample in a study of regulatory T cells in long-lasting Graves disease. Libraries of TCR beta came from iRepertoire HTBI primers plus Arm-PCR of CDR3 regions. TCRdb passed the multiplex PCR reads through MiXCR, listing each CDR3 protein once. The repertoire includes about 430,000 distinct CDR3 sequences, about 15% of them detected once, and 7.8% sits in the top ten. Time point indicated: newly diagnosed GD, antithyroid drugs for less than 3 months. RNA from PBMCs was the source of the TCR library. The sample was also linked to a second study, of T cells in Graves' hyperthyroidism and ophthalmopathy.

The sample here was peripheral blood mononuclear cells (PBMCs), taken at new diagnosis, from a patient treated with antithyroid drugs. These receptors were collected from a woman aged 40 to 49 with Graves disease.

The CDR3 protein is CASSPSAVDNEKLFF. As DNA, the CDR3 is TGCGCCAGCAGCCCCTCCGCTGTTGACAATGAAAAACTGTTTTTT. This chain links TRBV5-1 with TRBJ1-4; no clear D. This CDR3 has 15 amino acids. From germline, CDR1 is SGHRS and CDR2 YFSETQ. V was pared by 4 bases and J by 5 bases, with 15 bases between.

This clonotype was detected ten times or more. The rearrangement uses TRBV12-3 or TRBV12-4 and TRBJ2-7; the D is unclear. The CDR3 extends over 15 amino acids. V lost 1 base and J 0 bases, leaving 10 bases between the germline ends. Written as DNA, the CDR3 is TGTGCCAGCAGTTTAGTTGGCATAATCTCCTACGAGCAGTACTTC. Its translation is CASSLVGIISYEQYF.

The table lists this clonotype with many counts. The chain couples TRBV7-8 to TRBJ2-5; perhaps TRBD2 as D (5 bases). Germline CDR1 SGHVS, CDR2 FQNEAQ. The V and J ends lost 7 bases and 0 bases respectively, with 9 bases between them. CDR3 length: 13 residues. The CDR3 DNA is TGTGCCAGCAACCCGGGAAACCAAGAGACCCAGTACTTC. Protein product: CASNPGNQETQYF. Supplemented by reference TRBV7-8 and TRBJ2-5, the full variable domain reads GAGVSQSPRYKVAKRGQDVALRCDPISGHVSLFWYQQALGQGPEFLTYFQNEAQLDKSGLPSDRFFAERPEGSVSTLKIQRTQQEDSAVYLCASNPGNQETQYFGPGTRLLVL.

This clonotype was recorded many times. V gene TRBV7-3 combines with J gene TRBJ2-3, with 10 nucleotides matching TRBD2. The CDR3 is 14 residues long. In germline, CDR1 is SGHTA, CDR2 FQGTGA. Unmatched junction bases numbered 11, after V lost 5 bases and J lost 12 bases. The CDR3, as DNA: TGTGCCAGCAGCCCACTCAGAGCGGGAGGGCCCCAGTATTTT. Translated: CASSPLRAGGPQYF.

This clonotype was picked up many times. J is TRBJ2-7 and V is TRBV2, with 15 nucleotides matching TRBD2. There are 17 residues in the CDR3. V gave up 0 bases and J gave up 5 bases; unmatched junction bases: 5. In germline, CDR1 is SNHLY, CDR2 FYNNEI. The CDR3 bases are TGTGCCAGCAGTGAAGCGATGGGACTAGCGGGAGGCGACGAGCAGTACTTC. Protein sequence: CASSEAMGLAGGDEQYF.

The table lists this clonotype with many counts. This chain joins TRBV11-3 and TRBJ2-1, with unresolved D. The CDR3 extends over 14 amino acids. V lost 2 bases and J 4 bases, leaving 9 bases between the germline ends. Germline V gives CDR1 SGHNT, CDR2 YENEEA. CDR3 region: CASSLIDLYNEQFF. CDR3 nucleotides: TGTGCCAGCAGCTTAATAGATCTTTACAATGAGCAGTTCTTC.

Many counts were recorded for this clonotype. This chain links TRBV24-1 with TRBJ2-7; 7 positions agree with TRBD1. Germline trimming cut 3 bases from V and 3 bases from J; bases unmatched to any gene: 7. The CDR3 length is 15 residues. Germline-derived CDR1 and CDR2 are KGHDR and SFDVKD. The CDR3 reads CATSDATGNLYEQYF. The CDR3 DNA sequence: TGTGCCACCAGTGATGCGACAGGGAACCTCTACGAGCAGTACTTC.

A few counts support this clonotype. The chain links TRBV2 to TRBJ1-3; no firm D call. There are 16 residues in the CDR3. V lost 1 base, J lost 0 bases, and 10 bases lay in between. Germline lookup yields CDR1 SNHLY and CDR2 FYNNEI. Written as DNA, the CDR3 is TGTGCCAGCAGTGAAGAAGGCCCCCTCTCTGGAAACACCATATATTTT. This encodes CASSEEGPLSGNTIYF.

In its sample, this clonotype was seen many times. The chain employs TRBV2 and TRBJ2-1; 14 bases are a match to TRBD2. The junction had 4 bases not matched to a gene; V was cut back by 6 bases and J by 9 bases. CDR1 and CDR2 from the germline V gene are SNHLY and FYNNEI. This CDR3 comprises 14 residues. The CDR3 loop reads CASRPGTSGSEQFF. The CDR3 bases are TGTGCCAGCAGGCCCGGGACTAGCGGGAGTGAGCAGTTCTTC.

This clonotype was detected many times. V is TRBV19 and J is TRBJ2-5, with 12 bases lining up with TRBD2. CDR1 and CDR2 from the germline V gene are LNHDA and SQIVND (reference sequence). The V and J ends lost 10 bases and 5 bases, in that order; junction bases with no gene match: 17. This CDR3 region has 17 residues. The CDR3 loop reads CATSTRLAGEYRETQYF. The CDR3, as DNA: TGTGCCACCAGTACTCGACTAGCGGGAGAATATAGGGAGACCCAGTACTTC.